Listed below are T cell receptor beta chains from one sample, sequenced in a study of shared clonotypes between healthy human individuals. Clones were sequenced by immunoSEQ multiplex PCR, and TCRdb holds only the in-frame ones, with some missing. The repertoire holds 2,500,000 or so clones, around nine tenths seen once, with 0.11% to 0.15% in the top ten. Sequencing used naive CD4+ T cells sorted from blood. The receptors shown here come from a man between 18 and 35 years old in good health. The CDR3 runs from the conserved cysteine through the conserved F or W. D genes are given only for firm matches. Clone sizes are given selectively: once, few, many, or a class where the clone is expanded.

>TRBV2|TRBJ2-3|TRBD2|NA
CASKGRLAGVDTQYF
TGTGCCAGCAAGGGAAGGCTAGCGGGAGTAGATACGCAGTATTTT
>TRBV10-3|TRBJ2-7|NA|NA
CAISDLGEQYF
TGTGCCATCAGTGATTTGGGAGAGCAGTACTTC
>TRBV28|TRBJ1-1|NA|NA
CASRTTGTEAFF
TGTGCCAGCCGCACCACGGGCACTGAAGCTTTCTTT
>TRBV19|TRBJ2-7|TRBD1|NA
CASSATGGSYEQYF
TGTGCCAGTAGTGCCACAGGGGGCTCCTACGAGCAGTACTTC
>TRBV12-5|TRBJ2-1|NA|NA
CASGLDGYNEQFF
TGTGCTAGTGGACTAGACGGTTACAATGAGCAGTTCTTC
>TRBV11-2|TRBJ2-3|NA|NA
CASRLVSRTDTQYF
TGTGCCAGCCGACTCGTAAGCCGCACAGATACGCAGTATTTT
>TRBV12-1|TRBJ2-1|NA|NA
CASSPCRLLAGVVNEQFF
TGTGCCAGCAGCCCCTGCCGACTCCTAGCGGGAGTAGTGAATGAGCAGTTCTTC
>TRBV18|TRBJ1-2|TRBD1|once
CASSPGQEYGYTF
TGTGCCAGCTCACCGGGACAGGAGTATGGCTACACCTTC
>TRBV5-6|TRBJ2-1|NA|NA
CASSGGTRAVEQFF
TGTGCCAGCAGCGGTGGGACCCGCGCAGTCGAGCAGTTCTTC
>TRBV19|TRBJ1-2|NA|NA
CASSPPNFYGYTF
TGTGCCAGTAGTCCCCCAAACTTCTATGGCTACACCTTC
>TRBV6-5|TRBJ1-4|TRBD1|NA
CASSYSPTGGEEKLFF
TGTGCCAGCAGTTACTCCCCGACAGGGGGCGAGGAAAAACTGTTTTTT